The T cell receptor beta chain described here comes from a study of vaccination effects on CD4 cells after COVID-19. Broader study findings: The study dataset contains few convalescent patients and includes no early post-infection timepoints.

Libraries were prepared by immunoSEQ multiplex PCR; TCRdb keeps only in-frame clonotypes and omits some of them. The sample contains under 85,000 clones, around four fifths of which appear only once. Points on this clone: The target antigen is unknown.

Sequencing followed a ViraFEST assay step that expanded antigen-specific CD4+ T cells with viral peptide pools. Upon completion of 10 to 11 days in culture, CD4+ T cells were isolated. None of these healthy vaccinees had been infected with SARS-CoV-2 before vaccination. Replacing half the medium with IL-2 medium was done on days 3 and 7. This CDR3 spans 15 amino acids. The V end was cut by 0 bases, the J end by 0 bases, with 7 bases between. Germline lookup yields CDR1 MNHEY and CDR2 SVGAGI. The gene calls are TRBV6-5 and TRBJ2-3; D gene uncertain. The source was CD4+ T cells from PBMCs cultured with HCoV-229E spike peptides, collected before COVID-19 vaccination. The TCR sequence derives from a human donor who received a COVID-19 vaccine. The CDR3 region is CASSYSQASTDTQYF. The DNA for the CDR3 is TGTGCCAGCAGTTACTCACAAGCTAGCACAGATACGCAGTATTTT.